This is a list of T cell receptor beta chains from one sample in a study of T cells in Graves' hyperthyroidism and ophthalmopathy. Each CDR3 protein gets one entry after TCRdb re-called the multiplex PCR reads with MiXCR. The sample consists of around 700,000 distinct CDR3 sequences, approximately 18% of them appearing once. Sequenced: blood. All receptors derive from a woman in her 50s with Graves' hyperthyroidism that later progressed to Graves' ophthalmopathy. CDR3s include the opening cysteine and the closing phenylalanine or tryptophan. D genes are given only for firm matches. Size is omitted from some rows. Given values are once, few, many or a class for expanded clones.

J: TRBJ1-6; V: TRBV4-1; size: once; D: .; CDR3: CASSQVGRGSYNSPLHF; DNA: TGCGCCAGCAGCCAGGTTGGCCGAGGCTCCTATAATTCACCCCTCCACTTT
J: TRBJ1-5; V: TRBV11-1; size: many; D: .; CDR3: CASSLSYEGDQPQHF; DNA: TGTGCCAGCAGCTTATCGTATGAGGGAGATCAGCCCCAGCATTTT
J: TRBJ2-1; V: TRBV3-1; size: few; D: TRBD2; CDR3: CASSQDLRSGVNEQFF; DNA: TGTGCCAGCAGCCAAGATCTCAGGAGCGGGGTGAATGAGCAGTTCTTC
J: TRBJ1-5; V: TRBV10-3; size: .; D: .; CDR3: CAISGGLNRYDQPQHF; DNA: TGTGCCATCAGTGGAGGGTTGAACAGGTACGATCAGCCCCAGCATTTT
J: TRBJ2-3; V: TRBV5-1; size: many; D: TRBD1; CDR3: CASSLTGAFTDTQYF; DNA: TGCGCCAGCAGCTTGACAGGGGCTTTCACAGATACGCAGTATTTT
J: TRBJ1-4; V: TRBV20-1; size: .; D: TRBD1; CDR3: CSARDIGGQGYEKLFF; DNA: TGCAGTGCTAGAGATATAGGGGGACAGGGTTATGAAAAACTGTTTTTT
J: TRBJ1-4; V: TRBV6-5; size: few; D: .; CDR3: CASSYSGEKLFF; DNA: TGTGCCAGCAGTTACTCAGGCGAAAAACTGTTTTTT
J: TRBJ2-4; V: TRBV2; size: many; D: .; CDR3: CASIPGRISKNIQYF; DNA: TGTGCCAGCATCCCAGGTCGAATCTCCAAAAACATTCAGTACTTC
J: TRBJ1-2; V: TRBV12-3/TRBV12-4; size: many; D: .; CDR3: CACRGETSWGYTF; DNA: TGTGCCTGCCGGGGAGAGACTTCTTGGGGCTACACCTTC
J: TRBJ1-2; V: TRBV3-1; size: many; D: TRBD1; CDR3: CASSQDPGTGNGYTF; DNA: TGTGCCAGCAGCCAAGATCCCGGGACAGGGAATGGCTACACCTTC
J: TRBJ2-1; V: TRBV6-1; size: .; D: TRBD2; CDR3: CASSEVRGLAGGNEQFF; DNA: TGTGCCAGCAGTGAAGTTAGGGGCCTAGCGGGAGGAAATGAGCAGTTCTTC
J: TRBJ2-5; V: TRBV18; size: many; D: .; CDR3: CASSPPVGGLETQYF; DNA: TGTGCCAGCTCACCACCGGTTGGAGGACTAGAGACCCAGTACTTC
J: TRBJ1-1; V: TRBV5-1; size: many; D: .; CDR3: CASSWAGGQRSTEAFF; DNA: TGCGCCAGCAGCTGGGCCGGGGGGCAACGGAGCACTGAAGCTTTCTTT
J: TRBJ1-4; V: TRBV2; size: .; D: .; CDR3: CASKKAREEKLFF; DNA: TGTGCCAGCAAAAAAGCTAGGGAGGAAAAACTGTTTTTT
J: TRBJ1-4; V: TRBV6-1; size: .; D: .; CDR3: CASSPSESGREKLFF; DNA: TGTGCCAGCAGTCCGAGCGAATCGGGTAGGGAAAAACTGTTTTTT
J: TRBJ2-3; V: TRBV7-2; size: once; D: TRBD1; CDR3: CASSLYWTGVLVDTQYF; DNA: TGTGCCAGCAGCTTGTATTGGACAGGGGTGTTGGTAGATACGCAGTATTTT
J: TRBJ2-4; V: TRBV3-1; size: few; D: .; CDR3: CASSQERGKAQPGNIQYF; DNA: TGTGCCAGCAGCCAAGAAAGGGGGAAGGCCCAACCGGGGAACATTCAGTACTTC
J: TRBJ1-3; V: TRBV18; size: few; D: .; CDR3: CASSLRDSSSGNTIYF; DNA: TGTGCCAGCTCACTCCGGGACTCATCCTCTGGAAACACCATATATTTT
J: TRBJ1-4; V: TRBV20-1; size: many; D: .; CDR3: CSAFYTSGAEKLFF; DNA: TGCAGTGCTTTTTATACCTCCGGCGCGGAAAAACTGTTTTTT
J: TRBJ2-5; V: TRBV6-5; size: few; D: .; CDR3: CASSYYETQYF; DNA: TGTGCCAGCAGTTACTACGAGACCCAGTACTTC
J: TRBJ2-7; V: TRBV2; size: many; D: .; CDR3: CASSANIGAGPFEQYF; DNA: TGTGCCAGCAGCGCTAATATTGGGGCAGGGCCCTTCGAGCAGTACTTC
J: TRBJ2-1; V: TRBV7-9; size: many; D: .; CDR3: CASSSTGFSSYNEQFF; DNA: TGTGCCAGCAGCTCCACGGGGTTTTCCTCCTACAATGAGCAGTTCTTC
J: TRBJ2-2; V: TRBV5-6; size: .; D: .; CDR3: CASSRRGMNTGELFF; DNA: TGTGCCAGCAGCCGCCGGGGCATGAACACCGGGGAGCTGTTTTTT
J: TRBJ2-2; V: TRBV5-6; size: .; D: .; CDR3: CASSFRGLANTGELFF; DNA: TGTGCCAGCAGCTTCCGAGGGTTGGCGAACACCGGGGAGCTGTTTTTT
J: TRBJ1-6; V: TRBV9; size: .; D: TRBD1; CDR3: CASSVEGPGGYSPLHF; DNA: TGTGCCAGCAGCGTAGAAGGCCCAGGGGGATACTCACCCCTCCACTTT
J: TRBJ1-1; V: TRBV29-1; size: few; D: .; CDR3: CSVGWGRGTEAFF; DNA: TGCAGCGTTGGGTGGGGACGGGGCACTGAAGCTTTCTTT
J: TRBJ1-2; V: TRBV12-5; size: many; D: TRBD1; CDR3: CASGLVGQGATNYGYTF; DNA: TGTGCTAGTGGTTTGGTCGGACAGGGGGCGACTAACTATGGCTACACCTTC
J: TRBJ1-1; V: TRBV7-8; size: many; D: .; CDR3: CASSLPGLGWTEAFF; DNA: TGTGCCAGCAGCCTTCCGGGGCTAGGATGGACTGAAGCTTTCTTT
J: TRBJ2-5; V: TRBV5-6; size: .; D: TRBD1; CDR3: CASSSTGGKETQYF; DNA: TGTGCCAGCAGCTCAACAGGGGGGAAAGAGACCCAGTACTTC
J: TRBJ1-6; V: TRBV19; size: .; D: .; CDR3: CASSPTGTRSNSPLHF; DNA: TGTGCCAGTAGCCCGACCGGGACACGAAGTAATTCACCCCTCCACTTT
J: TRBJ1-3; V: TRBV10-3; size: .; D: .; CDR3: CAILQAPGNTIYF; DNA: TGTGCCATTCTTCAGGCTCCTGGAAACACCATATATTTT
J: TRBJ1-2; V: TRBV20-1; size: many; D: .; CDR3: CSAAREALNYGYTF; DNA: TGCAGTGCTGCCCGGGAGGCCCTCAACTATGGCTACACCTTC